The clone carrying this T cell receptor beta chain was seen more than once but under ten times. The antigen is undetermined. This sample stems from a study of identical twins. TCRdb ran MiXCR on the 5' RACE reads and lists one entry per CDR3 protein. The data hold about 520,000 distinct CDR3 sequences, with 20% to 25% observed a single time. The CDR3 length is 14 residues. Trimming removed 3 bases from V and 6 bases from J, with 9 bases in between. Overall study findings and caveats: Out-of-frame alpha sequences shared by twins showed excess low generation probability. Excess sharing between twins was weaker in beta out-of-frame sequences.

This sample was also put to use in a study of T cells expressing NK-cell markers. This second report adds: 1.0-7.0% of CD8+ T cells in over five donors belonged to dominant NKG2C+ clonotypes.

The chain carries TRBV12-3 or TRBV12-4 and TRBJ1-6; D is unclear. Source material: CD4+ T cells sorted from blood. The sequence was collected from a woman under 30 in good health. CDR3 region: CASSFSRFNSPLHF. CDR3 nucleotide sequence: TGTGCCAGCAGTTTTTCACGGTTTAATTCACCCCTCCACTTT.